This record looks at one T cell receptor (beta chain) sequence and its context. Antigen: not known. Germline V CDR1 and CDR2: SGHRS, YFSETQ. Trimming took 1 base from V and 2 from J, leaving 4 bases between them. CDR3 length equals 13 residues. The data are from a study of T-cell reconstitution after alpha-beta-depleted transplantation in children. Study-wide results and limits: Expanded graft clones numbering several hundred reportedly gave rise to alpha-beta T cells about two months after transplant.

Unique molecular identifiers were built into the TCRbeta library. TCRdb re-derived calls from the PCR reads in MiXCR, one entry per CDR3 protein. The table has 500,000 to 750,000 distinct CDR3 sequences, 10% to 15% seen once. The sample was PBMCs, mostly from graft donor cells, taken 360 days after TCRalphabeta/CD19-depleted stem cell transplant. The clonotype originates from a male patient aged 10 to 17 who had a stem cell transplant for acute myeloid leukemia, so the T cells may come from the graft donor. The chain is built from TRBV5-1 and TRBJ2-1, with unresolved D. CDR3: CASSLKAYNEQFF. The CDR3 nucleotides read TGCGCCAGCAGCTTGAAGGCCTACAATGAGCAGTTCTTC.